Listed below are T cell receptor beta chains from one sample, sequenced in a study of blood T cells in healthy people across ages. TCRdb re-called the 5' RACE reads through MiXCR, storing one row per CDR3 protein. The sample gives roughly 2 million distinct CDR3 sequences, 40% to 55% of which show up once; over 2% is in the top ten. The material sequenced was blood. The receptors derive from a woman between 35 and 50 years old in good health. The CDR3 runs from the conserved cysteine through the conserved F or W. D genes are given only for firm matches. Size tells how often a clone was seen (once, few, many) or the class of an expanded clone, and some rows leave it out.

>TRBJ2-5|.|TRBV7-9|.
CASSPPGGRDQYF
TGTGCCAGCAGTCCCCCTGGCGGGCGGGACCAGTACTTC
>TRBJ2-6|.|TRBV4-2|.
CASSQGPGQGRSGANVLTF
TGTGCCAGCAGCCAAGGGCCGGGACAAGGCCGATCTGGGGCCAACGTCCTGACTTTC
>TRBJ2-1|few|TRBV15|.
CATKSGAHRYEQFF
TGTGCCACCAAGTCGGGGGCGCATCGGTATGAGCAGTTCTTC
>TRBJ2-7|.|TRBV7-9|.
CASTPDGFLGEQYF
TGTGCCAGCACCCCGGACGGCTTTTTGGGCGAGCAGTACTTC
>TRBJ1-2|.|TRBV12-3/TRBV12-4|.
CASSAPGRSYGYTF
TGTGCCAGCAGTGCGCCGGGGCGGTCCTATGGCTACACCTTC
>TRBJ2-2|.|TRBV5-1|.
CASSDTGSFPGELFF
TGCGCCAGCAGCGATACGGGCTCGTTTCCCGGGGAGCTGTTTTTT
>TRBJ1-1|once|TRBV10-3|TRBD1
CAIGPGQSNTEAFF
TGTGCCATCGGGCCGGGACAGTCGAACACTGAAGCTTTCTTT
>TRBJ2-5|.|TRBV28|TRBD1
CASSDPQGLQETQYF
TGTGCCAGCAGTGATCCACAGGGGCTCCAAGAGACCCAGTACTTC
>TRBJ1-6|.|TRBV10-3|TRBD1
CAIGTDNSPLHF
TGTGCCATCGGGACAGACAATTCACCCCTCCACTTT
>TRBJ2-1|.|TRBV7-2|TRBD1
CASSLLRDRRETYNEQFF
TGTGCCAGCAGCTTACTTCGGGACAGAAGAGAGACCTACAATGAGCAGTTCTTC
>TRBJ2-7|.|TRBV4-1|.
CASSQVDRGSRYEQYF
TGCGCCAGCAGCCAAGTCGATCGGGGTAGTCGCTACGAGCAGTACTTC
>TRBJ2-3|.|TRBV11-2|TRBD2
CASSLQRTSSEYF
TGTGCCAGCAGCCTACAGCGGACTAGCTCGGAGTATTTT
>TRBJ2-1|few|TRBV20-1|.
CSARRTITYNEQFF
TGCAGTGCTAGAAGAACCATTACCTACAATGAGCAGTTCTTC
>TRBJ2-5|.|TRBV9|TRBD2
CASSVGNSGGQETQYF
TGTGCCAGCAGCGTAGGGAATAGCGGGGGGCAAGAGACCCAGTACTTC
>TRBJ1-4|.|TRBV19|.
CASSIAPVFATNEKLFF
TGTGCCAGTAGTATCGCACCGGTCTTTGCAACTAATGAAAAACTGTTTTTT
>TRBJ2-1|.|TRBV12-3/TRBV12-4|TRBD2
CASSLISPLAGGQMSNEQFF
TGTGCCAGCAGTTTAATCTCCCCGCTAGCGGGGGGGCAAATGAGCAATGAGCAGTTCTTC
>TRBJ2-5|.|TRBV7-2|TRBD2
CANSLMASGDQETQYF
TGTGCCAACAGCTTAATGGCTAGCGGGGACCAAGAGACCCAGTACTTC
>TRBJ2-3|.|TRBV11-2|.
CASRGLRRGSDTQYF
TGTGCCAGCAGGGGATTGCGGCGAGGATCAGATACGCAGTATTTT
>TRBJ1-2|.|TRBV12-3/TRBV12-4|.
CASPGRYGYTF
TGTGCCAGCCCGGGGAGATATGGCTACACCTTC
>TRBJ2-7|.|TRBV15|.
CATSRDGTDWKQYF
TGTGCCACCAGCAGAGATGGGACGGATTGGAAGCAGTACTTC
>TRBJ1-6|.|TRBV6-2/TRBV6-3|TRBD1
CASSAGTGWSALHF
TGTGCCAGCAGTGCAGGGACAGGGTGGTCGGCCCTCCACTTT
>TRBJ2-4|.|TRBV4-1|TRBD2
CASSQRRTGTSGGGGKNIQYF
TGCGCCAGCAGCCAGAGGAGAACCGGGACTAGCGGGGGGGGCGGCAAAAACATTCAGTACTTC
>TRBJ2-1|few|TRBV11-2|.
CASSYLTGGMAEQFF
TGTGCCAGCAGTTACCTGACAGGAGGTATGGCTGAGCAGTTCTTC
>TRBJ1-5|.|TRBV5-1|.
CASSPLGQVGQPQHF
TGCGCCAGCAGCCCCCTAGGGCAAGTGGGACAGCCCCAGCATTTT
>TRBJ2-3|few|TRBV5-1|TRBD2
CASSSVGAGGPLDTQYF
TGCGCCAGCAGCTCGGTCGGAGCGGGGGGGCCGTTAGATACGCAGTATTTT
>TRBJ2-3|few|TRBV6-5|TRBD2
CASSSSGTTDTQYF
TGTGCCAGCAGTTCAAGCGGGACCACAGATACGCAGTATTTT
>TRBJ2-3|.|TRBV28|TRBD2
CASSLSVERGDKYTQYF
TGTGCCAGCAGTTTAAGTGTTGAGCGGGGGGACAAGTATACGCAGTATTTT
>TRBJ2-7|few|TRBV29-1|.
CSVEDRYSEQYF
TGCAGCGTTGAAGATCGGTACTCCGAGCAGTACTTC
>TRBJ1-2|few|TRBV12-5|.
CASGLNSKRGYTF
TGTGCTAGTGGTTTGAACAGCAAGAGGGGCTACACCTTC
>TRBJ2-7|few|TRBV7-2|.
CASSWFAGEQYF
TGTGCCAGCAGCTGGTTCGCCGGCGAGCAGTACTTC
>TRBJ2-1|.|TRBV7-9|.
CASSLARGLPGNEQFF
TGTGCCAGCAGCTTAGCGCGGGGCTTACCGGGTAATGAGCAGTTCTTC
>TRBJ2-3|.|TRBV20-1|TRBD2
CSAPDGGYTDTQYF
TGCAGTGCTCCTGACGGGGGGTACACAGATACGCAGTATTTT
>TRBJ2-7|.|TRBV28|.
CASSLSATGAYEQYF
TGTGCCAGCAGTTTATCCGCGACAGGCGCCTACGAGCAGTACTTC
>TRBJ1-1|few|TRBV29-1|.
CSVPPGPLSAEAFF
TGCAGCGTTCCTCCCGGGCCGTTAAGCGCTGAAGCTTTCTTT
>TRBJ2-4|.|TRBV7-3|TRBD2
CASSSGLAGGLVNIQYF
TGTGCCAGCAGCTCGGGACTAGCGGGGGGCCTTGTCAACATTCAGTACTTC
>TRBJ2-4|.|TRBV7-2|TRBD2
CASSLAPTSGGMNIQYF
TGTGCCAGCAGCTTAGCGCCCACTAGCGGGGGGATGAACATTCAGTACTTC
>TRBJ1-3|.|TRBV12-3/TRBV12-4|TRBD1
CASSPRTGTGNTIYF
TGTGCCAGCAGTCCCAGGACAGGGACGGGAAACACCATATATTTT
>TRBJ2-1|.|TRBV7-8|.
CASSLNPTSRDGEQFF
TGTGCCAGCAGCTTAAACCCGACTTCGAGGGATGGGGAGCAGTTCTTC
>TRBJ1-2|few|TRBV4-3|.
CASSQLAGRDYGYTF
TGCGCCAGCAGCCAATTGGCAGGGAGGGACTATGGCTACACCTTC
>TRBJ2-3|.|TRBV2|TRBD2
CASSRRGGGPLSTDTQYF
TGTGCCAGCAGCCGCCGGGGCGGGGGGCCCCTTAGCACAGATACGCAGTATTTT